This is a list of T cell receptor beta chains from one sample in a study of shared T cell receptors in the human thymus. Sequenced by immunoSEQ multiplex PCR; TCRdb stores in-frame clones only, minus some. In the table there are 640,000 or so clones, over 75% of which are singletons. The sample was also reused in another study, on human thymus T cells.

The sequencing sample was made of thymocytes. Receptor source: a boy under two years old with a congenital heart defect. Both conserved end residues are part of each CDR3. Each record gives: D gene, J gene, clone size, V gene, CDR3 DNA, CDR3 protein. The D gene is left open where the match is weak. Size is stated for part of the rows, as once, few or many counts, or as a class when the clone is expanded.

D gene: .; J gene: TRBJ1-2; clone size: .; V gene: TRBV30; CDR3 DNA: TGTGCCGTGGTAGGGGTGGATGAAAACTATGGCTACACCTTC; CDR3 protein: CAVVGVDENYGYTF
D gene: .; J gene: TRBJ1-2; clone size: .; V gene: TRBV28; CDR3 DNA: TGTGCCAGCAGTTTCAAGGGAGTGGGTGGCTACACCTTC; CDR3 protein: CASSFKGVGGYTF
D gene: TRBD2; J gene: TRBJ2-3; clone size: once; V gene: TRBV5-4; CDR3 DNA: TGTGCCAGCAGCCGGGGGGGGCCTGATACGCAGTATTTT; CDR3 protein: CASSRGGPDTQYF
D gene: TRBD1; J gene: TRBJ1-6; clone size: .; V gene: TRBV28; CDR3 DNA: TGTGCCAGCAGTTTATTGCGGCCCGGACAGGAATATAATTCACCCCTCCACTTT; CDR3 protein: CASSLLRPGQEYNSPLHF
D gene: .; J gene: TRBJ1-1; clone size: few; V gene: TRBV4-3; CDR3 DNA: TGCGCCAGCAGCCAAGCTTGGGCACACCTCACTGAAGCTTTCTTT; CDR3 protein: CASSQAWAHLTEAFF
D gene: TRBD2; J gene: TRBJ2-3; clone size: .; V gene: TRBV6-5; CDR3 DNA: TGTGCCAGCAGTTACTCGCGGGGGAGCACAGATACGCAGTATTTT; CDR3 protein: CASSYSRGSTDTQYF
D gene: TRBD2; J gene: TRBJ2-3; clone size: .; V gene: TRBV5-1; CDR3 DNA: TGCGCCAGCAGCTTGGAGTCTAGCGGGGACGGCACGCAGTATTTT; CDR3 protein: CASSLESSGDGTQYF
D gene: .; J gene: TRBJ1-3; clone size: .; V gene: TRBV25-1; CDR3 DNA: TGTGCCAGCAGTGAATATACGGGGGTTGGAAACACCATATATTTT; CDR3 protein: CASSEYTGVGNTIYF
D gene: .; J gene: TRBJ2-2; clone size: .; V gene: TRBV4-1; CDR3 DNA: TGCGCCAGCAGCCAAGAGTTCGGTCAACCCGGGGAGCTGTTTTTT; CDR3 protein: CASSQEFGQPGELFF
D gene: .; J gene: TRBJ1-1; clone size: .; V gene: TRBV5-4; CDR3 DNA: TGTGCCAGCAGAGACGAGACAGGGAACACTGAAGCTTTCTTT; CDR3 protein: CASRDETGNTEAFF
D gene: .; J gene: TRBJ2-7; clone size: .; V gene: TRBV6-6; CDR3 DNA: TGTGCCAGCAGTTACCCAGACAGTCCGAGCTCCTACGAGCAGTACTTC; CDR3 protein: CASSYPDSPSSYEQYF
D gene: .; J gene: TRBJ1-2; clone size: .; V gene: TRBV19; CDR3 DNA: TGTGCCAGTAGTACCCAGACAGTAGGCTACACCTTC; CDR3 protein: CASSTQTVGYTF
D gene: TRBD2; J gene: TRBJ2-5; clone size: .; V gene: TRBV15; CDR3 DNA: TGTGCCACCAGCAGGAGGACTAGCGGGCTACAAGAGACCCAGTACTTC; CDR3 protein: CATSRRTSGLQETQYF
D gene: TRBD1; J gene: TRBJ1-2; clone size: .; V gene: TRBV14; CDR3 DNA: TGTGCCAGCAGCCAACACGGACAGGTCTATGGCTACACCTTC; CDR3 protein: CASSQHGQVYGYTF
D gene: .; J gene: TRBJ1-5; clone size: .; V gene: TRBV27; CDR3 DNA: TGTGCCAGCAGTCCGGAGAGGAGGGATCAGCCCCAGCATTTT; CDR3 protein: CASSPERRDQPQHF
D gene: TRBD1; J gene: TRBJ1-2; clone size: few; V gene: TRBV6-6; CDR3 DNA: TGTGCCAGCAAGGACAGGGTCGTTGGCTACACCTTC; CDR3 protein: CASKDRVVGYTF
D gene: TRBD1; J gene: TRBJ1-5; clone size: .; V gene: TRBV7-9; CDR3 DNA: TGTGCCAGCAGCTTAGTCGCCAGGGGGGGCAATCAGCCCCAGCATTTT; CDR3 protein: CASSLVARGGNQPQHF
D gene: .; J gene: TRBJ2-7; clone size: .; V gene: TRBV6-5; CDR3 DNA: TGTGCCAGCAGCCCCGCGGCGCCGTACGAGCAGTACTTC; CDR3 protein: CASSPAAPYEQYF
D gene: TRBD2; J gene: TRBJ2-2; clone size: .; V gene: TRBV9; CDR3 DNA: TGTGCCAGCAGCTTCGGGACTAGGGGACGCACCGGGGAGCTGTTTTTT; CDR3 protein: CASSFGTRGRTGELFF
D gene: TRBD1; J gene: TRBJ1-5; clone size: .; V gene: TRBV25-1; CDR3 DNA: TGTGCCAGCAGTTTCCGGACAGGGGGCAATCAGCCCCAGCATTTT; CDR3 protein: CASSFRTGGNQPQHF
D gene: .; J gene: TRBJ1-1; clone size: few; V gene: TRBV28; CDR3 DNA: TGTGCCAGCAGTTTCCCCGGGGGAGGCGTTGAAGCTTTCTTT; CDR3 protein: CASSFPGGGVEAFF
D gene: .; J gene: TRBJ1-3; clone size: once; V gene: TRBV7-8; CDR3 DNA: TGTGCCAGCAGCCTGAAGGGGAACTACTCTGGAAACACCATATATTTT; CDR3 protein: CASSLKGNYSGNTIYF
D gene: .; J gene: TRBJ1-6; clone size: .; V gene: TRBV27; CDR3 DNA: TGTGCCAGCAGCCCGTGGGGGGGCATCAATAATTCACCCCTCCACTTT; CDR3 protein: CASSPWGGINNSPLHF
D gene: TRBD2; J gene: TRBJ2-5; clone size: .; V gene: TRBV4-2; CDR3 DNA: TGTGCCAGCAGCCAAGATAACAGCGGGGGGGTGGAGACCCAGTACTTC; CDR3 protein: CASSQDNSGGVETQYF
D gene: TRBD1; J gene: TRBJ1-4; clone size: once; V gene: TRBV18; CDR3 DNA: TGTGCCAGCTCACCATACCCCGTGACCGGGACAGGGGGCACTAATGAAAAACTGTTTTTT; CDR3 protein: CASSPYPVTGTGGTNEKLFF
D gene: TRBD2; J gene: TRBJ2-7; clone size: .; V gene: TRBV10-3; CDR3 DNA: TGTGCCATCAGTGAGTATCTAGCGGGGGTTGCTTCCTACGAGCAGTACTTC; CDR3 protein: CAISEYLAGVASYEQYF